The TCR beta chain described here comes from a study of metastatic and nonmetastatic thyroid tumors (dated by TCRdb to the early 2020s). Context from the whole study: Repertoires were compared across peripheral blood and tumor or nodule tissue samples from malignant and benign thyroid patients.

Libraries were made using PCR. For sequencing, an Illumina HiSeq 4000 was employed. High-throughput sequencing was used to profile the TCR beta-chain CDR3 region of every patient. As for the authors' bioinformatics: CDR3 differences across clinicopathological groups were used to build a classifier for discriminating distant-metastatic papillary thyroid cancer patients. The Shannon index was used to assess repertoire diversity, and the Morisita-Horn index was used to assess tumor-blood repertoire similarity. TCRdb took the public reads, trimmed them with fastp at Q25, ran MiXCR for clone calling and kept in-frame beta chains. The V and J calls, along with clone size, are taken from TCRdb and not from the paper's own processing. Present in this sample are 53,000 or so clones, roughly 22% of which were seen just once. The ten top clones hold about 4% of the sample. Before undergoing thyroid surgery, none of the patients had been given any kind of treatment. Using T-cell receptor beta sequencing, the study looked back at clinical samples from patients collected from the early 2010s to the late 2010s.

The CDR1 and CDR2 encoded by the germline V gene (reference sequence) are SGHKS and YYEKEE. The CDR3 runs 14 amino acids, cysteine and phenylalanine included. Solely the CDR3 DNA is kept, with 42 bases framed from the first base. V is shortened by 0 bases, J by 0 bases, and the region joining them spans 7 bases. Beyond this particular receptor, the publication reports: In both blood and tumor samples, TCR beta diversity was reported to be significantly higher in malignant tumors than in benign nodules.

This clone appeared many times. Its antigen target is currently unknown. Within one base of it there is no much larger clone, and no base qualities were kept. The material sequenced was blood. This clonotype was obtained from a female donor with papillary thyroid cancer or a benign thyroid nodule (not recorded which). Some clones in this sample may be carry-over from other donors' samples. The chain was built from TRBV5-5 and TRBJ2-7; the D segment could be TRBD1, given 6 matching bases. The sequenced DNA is TGTGCCAGCAGCTTGGCCAGGGGCTCCTACGAGCAGTACTTC. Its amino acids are CASSLARGSYEQYF.